This T cell receptor (beta chain) was sequenced in a study of blood T cell repertoires in COVID-19. Across the study: Sites across the United States, Italy and Spain contributed samples from acute and convalescent COVID-19. The cDNA or gDNA used as material had been derived from T cells, B-cell-depleted T cells, or PBMCs.

Germline lookup yields CDR1 MDHEN and CDR2 SYDVKM. V was clipped by 2 bases and J by 4 bases; unmatched bases: 7. There are 16 residues in the CDR3. Study processing details: Nucleated cell counts were estimated from reference gene primer amplification. Sequencing was performed with immunoSEQ multiplex PCR; in TCRdb, only in-frame clones are kept and a portion is missing. The V and J calls and clone size are taken from that table; D and trimming were inferred from the DNA. The repertoire consists of nearly 110,000 clones, with around nine tenths occurring once and the leading ten covering around 1.2%.

This rearrangement joins TRBV28 to TRBJ2-3; 9 bases line up with TRBD1. Sequenced material: peripheral blood. The clonotype originates from a woman under 40 with acute or convalescent COVID-19. Here the CDR3 DNA reads TGTGCCAGCAGTTTAAGGTCTGACAGGGGGTCAGATACGCAGTATTTT. It specifies CASSLRSDRGSDTQYF.